The present entry profiles one TCR beta chain with its context. No antigen is known for it. Sequenced by immunoSEQ multiplex PCR; TCRdb stores in-frame clones only, minus some. The repertoire holds about 120,000 clones, with about nine tenths as singletons. These data come from a study of T cell clones after liver transplantation. For the study at large: A pre-transplant mixed lymphocyte reaction with TCRbeta sequencing defined graft-donor-reactive clones followed in post-transplant blood.

The CDR3 covers 15 residues. V was cut by 1 base and J by 0 bases, with 10 bases left in between. The germline CDR1 and CDR2 sequences are MDHEN and SYDVKM. Study observations and caveats: Compared with third party-reactive sequences, donor-reactive ones declined more, independent of withdrawal success.

The sequence was obtained from a human patient who received a liver transplant. Among the T cells, some may be from the graft donor. The material sequenced was CD4+ T cells from blood, taken 12 months after liver transplant. The V call is TRBV28, the J call TRBJ2-7; no firm D call. CDR3 nucleotides: TGTGCCAGCAGTTTATCCGGTTCTAGCTCCTACGAGCAGTACTTC. Translated, it gives CASSLSGSSSYEQYF. Full variable domain (missing parts from reference TRBV28 and TRBJ2-7): DVKVTQSSRYLVKRTGEKVFLECVQDMDHENMFWYRQDPGLGLRLIYFSYDVKMKEKGDIPEGYSVSREKKERFSLILESASTNQTSMYLCASSLSGSSSYEQYFGPGTRLTVT.